The source of this T cell receptor beta chain is a study of T cell repertoires and HLA-DP antigens (dated by TCRdb to the late 2010s). In the study overall: The study used an in vitro model of CD4+ T cell alloreactivity against allogeneic HLA-DP presented by transduced HeLa cells. The two alloantigens modelled structurally similar versus dissimilar alloantigens, differing from self at one and about ten peptide-binding groove amino acids, respectively. The three donors were two male and one female, with ages ranging from the 18-to-29 to the 60-to-69 age band. Average DNA input was roughly 200 ng for sorted CD137+CD4+ samples, compared with 1,000 to 1,500 ng for pre-culture CD4+ samples.

The immunoSEQ multiplex PCR, with forward primers for 54 TRBV segments and reverse primers for 13 TRBJ segments, was used to amplify TCRB CDR3 regions. Pre-culture CD4+ samples were sequenced at deep resolution with a target of hundreds of thousands of T cell genomes. Sequencing of the amplicons was done on an Illumina HiSeq System, giving 87 bp reads that spanned the CDR3. Under the source paper's analysis protocol: PCR and sequencing errors in the reads were corrected, and alignment to IMGT reference sequences was used to define CDR3 regions. Template and unique rearrangement counts were estimated using synthetic template pools. Clonality was calculated as 1 minus Pielou's evenness. Richness was estimated with the Daley-Smith estimator. Morisita's index was used to measure repertoire overlap. Clones present in cultured samples but not detected in the pre-culture repertoire of the same donor were defined as low-abundance clones. Not all clones reach the TCRdb copy of this immuneACCESS table, which keeps in-frame sequences only. Checked studies attribute under half of the gap to unresolved V genes and leave the rest unexplained. Clone size and the V and J calls come from that table; the DNA yielded D and trimming. A total of approximately 73,000 clones appear in this sample, 80% of them only once. In total, the top ten clones hold 1.5% to 2% of the sample.

Magnetic bead negative selection was used to isolate untouched CD4+ T cells from Ficoll-separated PBMC, with an average purity of about 98%. Using magnetic beads, untouched CD4+ T cells were isolated from Ficoll-separated PBMC at about 97.7% purity, with only negligible CD8+ contamination. Peripheral blood mononuclear cells came from the buffy coats of three healthy blood donors. All three donors were CMV seronegative. Genomic DNA was extracted with the DNeasy Blood & Tissue Kit. For each subject, genomic DNA from sorted CD137+CD4+ cells and from pre-culture CD4+ baseline samples underwent TCRB sequencing. Overall study outcomes, separate from this receptor: Naive and memory CD4+ repertoires were not analysed separately. An average cumulative frequency of around 36% against one allele and approximately 48% against the other was found for clones undetected before culture. Clonality of sorted CD137+ cells was similar against both alloantigens (around 0.4) and much higher than in pre-culture samples (approximately 0.039). The study was limited by having just a few donors, by relying on a non-physiological HeLa antigen-presenting system, and by using total CD4+ cells as responders.

This clone has just a few counts. What antigen it recognizes has not been identified. No base-level quality is on record; no much larger clone is a single base apart. Specimen: CD4+ T cells from PBMCs. This TCR derives from a man between 60 and 70 years old in good health and CMV-seronegative.

CDR3 sequence: CASSATDNSPLHF. The DNA sequence reads TGTGCCAGCTCAGCGACAGATAATTCACCCCTCCACTTT. Recombination joined TRBV18 with TRBJ1-6; matching of 5 bases hints at TRBD1 as the D gene. The CDR3 measures 13 amino acids from cysteine to phenylalanine. Only the CDR3 DNA is retained, 39 bases long and in frame from the first base. V is reduced by 5 bases and J by 5 bases, leaving a spacing of 7 bases between them. Sequences KGHSH (CDR1) and LQKENI (CDR2) are obtained from the germline V gene.